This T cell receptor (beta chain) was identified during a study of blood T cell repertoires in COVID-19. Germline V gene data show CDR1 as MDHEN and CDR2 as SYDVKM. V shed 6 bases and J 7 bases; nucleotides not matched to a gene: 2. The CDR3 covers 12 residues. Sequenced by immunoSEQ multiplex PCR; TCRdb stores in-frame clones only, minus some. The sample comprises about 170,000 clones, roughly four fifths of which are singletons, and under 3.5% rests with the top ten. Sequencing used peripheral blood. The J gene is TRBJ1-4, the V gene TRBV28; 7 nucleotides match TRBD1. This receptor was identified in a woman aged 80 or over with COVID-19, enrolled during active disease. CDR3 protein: CASRRDSEKLFF. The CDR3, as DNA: TGTGCCAGCAGAAGGGACAGTGAAAAACTGTTTTTT.